This T cell receptor (beta chain) was identified during a study of blood T cell repertoires in COVID-19. Germline V gene sequence: CDR1 MDHEN, CDR2 SYDVKM. This CDR3 has 15 residues. After removal of 5 bases from V and 4 bases from J, the junction contained 6 bases not matched to a gene. The protocol was immunoSEQ multiplex PCR, while the TCRdb copy is restricted to in-frame clones and leaves out a portion. The table includes some 250,000 clones, about 80% detected once. This clonotype was sampled from a man over 45 with active or convalescent COVID-19. The J gene is TRBJ2-1, the V gene TRBV28; 9 bases map to TRBD2. Material for sequencing was peripheral blood. This CDR3 reads CASSGTSRPYNEQFF. CDR3 nucleotides: TGTGCCAGCAGTGGGACTAGCAGGCCTTACAATGAGCAGTTCTTC.